The 23 T cell receptor beta chains listed next were all sequenced from one sample in a study of follicular helper T cells after annual influenza vaccination. Produced via immunoSEQ multiplex PCR; TCRdb's table is partial and in-frame only. This sample has some 13,000 clones, with 78% found just once. Time point of the sample: 2015-2016 season, pre-vaccination. Sequences were derived from CXCR5- memory CD4+ T cells sorted from blood, sampled on the day of influenza vaccination. These receptors all come from an adult who received the influenza vaccine.

This rearrangement joins TRBV7-9 to TRBJ1-3, with D perhaps TRBD1 (6 bases). V was trimmed by 5 bases and J by 0 bases, leaving 20 bases between them. Germline-derived CDR1 and CDR2 are SEHNR and FQNEAQ (reference sequence). The CDR3 is made up of 18 amino acids. The CDR3 protein is CASSPAVRDTSSGNTIYF. CDR3 in DNA: TGTGCCAGCAGCCCCGCTGTGCGGGACACAAGCTCTGGAAACACCATATATTTT.

This rearrangement joins TRBV27 to TRBJ2-3, with D uncertain. Germline CDR1 is MNHEY and CDR2 is SMNVEV (reference sequence). Trimming stripped 4 bases from V and 4 bases from J, with 9 bases between. The CDR3 sequence is 13 residues long. The CDR3 here is CASSYRAPDTQYF. The CDR3 region has the DNA TGTGCCAGCAGTTATAGGGCGCCAGATACGCAGTATTTT.

This sequence joins TRBV6-1 and TRBJ1-1, with unresolved D. The CDR3 runs to 14 residues. Trimming stripped 3 bases from V and 0 bases from J, with 8 bases between. The V gene's germline CDR1 is MNHNS and CDR2 SASEGT. The CDR3 is CASSERSMNTEAFF. CDR3 in DNA: TGTGCCAGCAGTGAGAGAAGCATGAACACTGAAGCTTTCTTT.

The J gene is TRBJ2-1, the V gene TRBV4-1; 12 nucleotides line up with TRBD2. This CDR3 has 18 residues. After removal of 3 bases from V and 8 bases from J, the junction contained 14 bases not matched to a gene. Germline-derived CDR1 and CDR2 are MGHRA and YSYEKL. Here the CDR3 reads CASSHTSGGTLRTYEQFF. CDR3 bases: TGCGCCAGCAGCCACACTAGCGGGGGGACCTTAAGAACATATGAGCAGTTCTTC.

The gene calls are TRBV6-5 and TRBJ2-1; D gene uncertain. Germline lookup yields CDR1 MNHEY and CDR2 SVGAGI. The CDR3 covers 16 residues. V shed 0 bases and J shed 2 bases, with 11 bases lying between them. DNA of the CDR3: TGTGCCAGCAGTTACTCGTACGCGAGCACCTACAATGAGCAGTTCTTC. Its translation is CASSYSYASTYNEQFF.

The chain joins TRBV11-3 to TRBJ1-5, with D maybe TRBD1 (5 bases). V was trimmed by 3 bases and J by 2 bases, leaving 11 bases between them. CDR1 SGHNT and CDR2 YENEEA come from the germline V gene. This CDR3 is built from 15 residues. The CDR3 here is CASSFKGAGNQPQHF. DNA of the CDR3: TGTGCCAGCAGCTTTAAAGGGGCGGGCAATCAGCCCCAGCATTTT.

This chain links TRBV2 with TRBJ2-1, with TRBD1 as a possible D gene (5 bases). V was pared by 5 bases and J by 4 bases, with 15 bases between. Germline assignment: CDR1 SNHLY and CDR2 FYNNEI. CDR3 length: 15 amino acids. The CDR3 loop reads CASSSDKTSYNEQFF. CDR3 DNA: TGTGCCAGCAGTTCGGACAAGACTTCATACAATGAGCAGTTCTTC.

This clone was detected once. The J gene is TRBJ1-1, the V gene TRBV19, with 7 bases lining up with TRBD1. Germline assignment: CDR1 LNHDA and CDR2 SQIVND (reference sequence). V shed 3 bases and J 3 bases; nucleotides not matched to a gene: 7. The CDR3 is 15 amino acids. The CDR3 sequence is CASSMTGFTDTEAFF. The CDR3 DNA reads as TGTGCCAGTAGTATGACAGGGTTCACGGACACTGAAGCTTTCTTT.

The J gene is TRBJ2-1, the V gene TRBV25-1; 8 bases fit TRBD2. J was trimmed by 4 bases and V by 6 bases; bases with no gene match: 8. The germline CDR1 and CDR2 sequences are MGHDK and SYGVNS. The CDR3 is made up of 15 amino acids. The CDR3 spells CASSPVAGGYNEQFF. The DNA of the CDR3 is TGTGCCAGCAGCCCCGTGGCGGGGGGTTACAATGAGCAGTTCTTC.

This chain joins TRBV11-2 and TRBJ1-2; D is uncertain. Germline lookup yields CDR1 SGHAT and CDR2 FQNNGV. The V end lost 4 bases, the J end lost 2 bases, and 11 bases lay between the germline ends. This CDR3 is 14 amino acids long. The CDR3 nucleotides are TGTGCCAGCAGCTACGTCGACACCAACTATGGCTACACCTTC. Its translation is CASSYVDTNYGYTF.

The genes are TRBV5-6 and TRBJ2-1; D possibly corresponds to TRBD1 (5 bases). With 2 bases removed from V and 7 bases from J, the gap between germline ends came to 16 bases. The CDR3 has 15 amino acids. Looked up from germline, CDR1 is SGHDT and CDR2 is YYEEEE. This chain's CDR3 is CASSLDRRYSNEQFF. CDR3 nucleotides: TGTGCCAGCAGCTTAGACAGAAGATACAGTAATGAGCAGTTCTTC.

The chain joins TRBV19 to TRBJ2-2; 10 bases are a match to TRBD1. The V gene's germline CDR1 is LNHDA and CDR2 SQIVND (reference sequence). The ends lost 2 bases at V and 8 bases at J; junction bases unmatched: 5. The CDR3 covers 15 residues. CDR3: CASSIRTGGKGELFF. The CDR3 DNA follows: TGTGCCAGTAGTATAAGGACAGGGGGAAAAGGGGAGCTGTTTTTT.

V is TRBV2 and J is TRBJ2-3, with 9 positions matching TRBD1. Trimming at V came to 8 bases and at J to 5 bases, leaving 11 bases not matched to a gene. Germline assignment: CDR1 SNHLY and CDR2 FYNNEI. The CDR3 consists of 15 residues. CDR3 region: CASLTWDRVIDTQYF. Here the CDR3 DNA reads TGTGCCAGCTTAACGTGGGACAGGGTTATAGATACGCAGTATTTT.

This chain connects TRBV6-5 to TRBJ1-4, with D possibly matching TRBD1 (5 bases). V gave up 4 bases and J gave up 5 bases, with 14 bases separating them. Germline V CDR1 and CDR2: MNHEY, SVGAGI. The CDR3 is made up of 15 amino acids. CDR3 residues: CASSSTQGANEKLFF. DNA of the CDR3: TGTGCCAGCAGTTCTACCCAGGGTGCCAATGAAAAACTGTTTTTT.

This chain connects TRBV11-2 to TRBJ1-1, with no clear D. Germline loops: CDR1 SGHAT, CDR2 FQNNGV. The CDR3 runs 16 residues. The V and J ends lost 3 bases and 5 bases respectively, with 19 bases between them. CDR3 loop: CASSFKRNLAGTEAFF. CDR3 nucleotides: TGTGCCAGCAGCTTCAAAAGGAACCTAGCTGGGACTGAAGCTTTCTTT. Together with reference TRBV11-2 and TRBJ1-1, the CDR3 gives the full variable domain: EAGVAQSPRYKIIEKRQSVAFWCNPISGHATLYWYQQILGQGPKLLIQFQNNGVVDDSQLPKDRFSAERLKGVDSTLKIQPAKLEDSAVYLCASSFKRNLAGTEAFFGQGTRLTVV.

The chain carries TRBV11-2 and TRBJ2-7; 10 bases are a match to TRBD1. Trimming at V came to 4 bases and at J to 2 bases, leaving 2 bases not matched to a gene. This CDR3 comprises 14 residues. CDR1 is SGHAT, CDR2 FQNNGV, per germline. The CDR3 loop reads CASSWDRGPYEQYF. The CDR3 coding sequence is TGTGCCAGCAGCTGGGACAGGGGTCCCTACGAGCAGTACTTC.

The chain employs TRBV9 and TRBJ1-1; 7 bases fit TRBD1. Trimming at V came to 3 bases and at J to 1 base, leaving 9 bases not matched to a gene. The germline CDR1 and CDR2 sequences are SGDLS and YYNGEE. This CDR3 contains 16 residues. Written as DNA, the CDR3 is TGTGCCAGCAGCGAGGAGGACAGGACCAAGAACACTGAAGCTTTCTTT. It codes for CASSEEDRTKNTEAFF.

The J gene is TRBJ1-6, the V gene TRBV6-6; D perhaps matches TRBD1 (5 bases). The CDR3 loop spans 14 amino acids. V was pared by 9 bases and J by 7 bases, with 16 bases between. Germline lookup yields CDR1 MNHNY and CDR2 SVGAGI (reference sequence). This CDR3 reads CASSYTGGNSPLHF. In DNA form, the CDR3 reads TGTGCCAGTAGCTATACGGGGGGGAATTCACCCCTCCACTTT.

In its sample, this clone was seen once. The chain carries TRBV7-2 and TRBJ1-5, with 7 bases identical to TRBD1. Per germline, CDR1 SGHTA and CDR2 FQGNSA. The junction had 8 bases not matched to a gene; V was cut back by 5 bases and J by 7 bases. The CDR3 is made up of 14 amino acids. The CDR3 DNA follows: TGTGCCAGCAGCGCTACCAGGGGGAGACAGCCCCAGCATTTT. Encoded protein: CASSATRGRQPQHF.

This chain links TRBV9 with TRBJ1-3, with TRBD1 as a possible D gene (5 bases). V lost 1 base to trimming and J lost 0 bases, with 8 bases between them. The length of the CDR3 is 15 residues. CDR1 is SGDLS and CDR2 is YYNGEE in the germline V gene. The CDR3 region is CASSVTGFSGNTIYF. Here the CDR3 DNA reads TGTGCCAGCAGCGTAACAGGCTTCTCTGGAAACACCATATATTTT.

This chain joins TRBV28 and TRBJ2-3, with 10 bases lining up with TRBD2. With 7 bases clipped from V and 6 bases from J, the junction kept 10 bases outside the gene matches. The CDR3 has 15 amino acids. Germline V gives CDR1 MDHEN, CDR2 SYDVKM. The chain's CDR3 is CASTQERGGLDTQYF. For the CDR3, the DNA is TGTGCCAGCACCCAAGAGCGGGGGGGCTTGGATACGCAGTATTTT.

This clone has a single count. The CDR3 sequence is CASSLFGTSGDNEQFF. CDR3 nucleotides: TGTGCCAGCAGCTTATTCGGAACTAGCGGTGATAATGAGCAGTTCTTC. This rearrangement joins TRBV7-3 to TRBJ2-1, with 8 positions matching TRBD2. Losses at the gene ends were 2 bases for V and 7 bases for J; bases not matched to a gene: 10. The CDR3 length is 16 residues. Germline V gene sequence: CDR1 SGHTA, CDR2 FQGTGA.

The chain has TRBV7-2 and TRBJ2-1, with D hard to call. Trimming pared 1 base from V and 0 bases from J, leaving 7 bases between. Looked up from germline, CDR1 is SGHTA and CDR2 is FQGNSA. There are 15 residues in the CDR3. The CDR3 protein is CASSLGGVSYNEQFF. CDR3 DNA: TGTGCCAGCAGCTTAGGTGGGGTCTCCTACAATGAGCAGTTCTTC.